This record concerns one T cell receptor (beta chain) sequence. Antigen: not known. This sample was included in a study of beta chain features in type 1 diabetes. The V and J ends lost 1 base and 1 base respectively, with 16 bases between them. This CDR3 spans 17 amino acids. Germline V gene lookup returns CDR1 SGHAT and CDR2 FQNNGV. Findings and limits, study-wide: There was a moderate but significant shortening of TCRB CDR3s in all four CD4+ subsets of Type 1 diabetes patients.

As every portion of the isolated RNA was reverse transcribed, the sequencing read expressed TCRB transcripts. The table came from immunoSEQ multiplex PCR; TCRdb's copy has only in-frame clones and leaves some out. The sample lists 160,000 or so clones, around 9.7% occurring once. The material sequenced was central memory CD4+ T cells from blood. The receptor comes from a woman aged 30 to 39 with type 1 diabetes. This chain links TRBV11-2 with TRBJ1-1; maybe TRBD1 (6 bases). The CDR3 spells CASSLGLQGRPNTEAFF. CDR3 sequence (DNA): TGTGCCAGCAGCTTAGGGCTACAGGGACGGCCGAACACTGAAGCTTTCTTT.